These 5 T cell receptor beta chains share one sample of origin, sequenced in a study of blood T cell repertoires in COVID-19. TCRdb's copy holds only in-frame clones and misses some; the assay was immunoSEQ multiplex PCR. The sample includes tens of thousands of clones, roughly 90% seen only once; the top ten take roughly 4.8%. Sequenced: peripheral blood. These receptors were collected from a man aged 45-60 years with acute or convalescent COVID-19.

The chain is built from TRBV18 and TRBJ2-1; 9 nucleotides agree with TRBD2. This CDR3 is built from 17 residues. The junction had 10 bases not matched to a gene; V was cut back by 3 bases and J by 4 bases. CDR1 is KGHSH, CDR2 LQKENI, per germline. The CDR3 bases are TGTGCCAGCTCACCGTCCTACCGACTAGCGGATTACAATGAGCAGTTCTTC. Protein sequence: CASSPSYRLADYNEQFF.

The V call is TRBV7-9, the J call TRBJ2-1, with TRBD1 matching 7 bases. With 3 bases clipped from V and 6 bases from J, the junction kept 5 bases outside the gene matches. The V gene's germline CDR1 is SEHNR and CDR2 FQNEAQ (reference sequence). The CDR3 extends over 14 amino acids. The CDR3 sequence: CASSFRQGPNEQFF. CDR3 coding DNA: TGTGCCAGCAGCTTCAGACAGGGACCCAATGAGCAGTTCTTC.

CDR3 coding DNA: TGTGCCAGCAGTGAACACGGACTAGCGGGAGTTTCGCAGTACTTC. This encodes CASSEHGLAGVSQYF. This rearrangement joins TRBV6-1 to TRBJ2-7; 13 bases are a match to TRBD2. From germline, CDR1 is MNHNS and CDR2 SASEGT. The CDR3 consists of 15 residues. Losses at the gene ends were 2 bases for V and 9 bases for J; bases not matched to a gene: 7.

In its sample, this clone was seen a few times. The J gene is TRBJ2-1, the V gene TRBV7-8; D perhaps matches TRBD2 (8 bases). CDR3 size: 17 residues. CDR1 and CDR2 from the germline V gene are SGHVS and FQNEAQ. V was pared by 5 bases and J by 4 bases, with 21 bases between. DNA for the CDR3: TGTGCCAGCAGCCCCAGGGGGGCGGGAGGACAATACAATGAGCAGTTCTTC. Its protein is CASSPRGAGGQYNEQFF. Full variable domain (outside the CDR3, taken from reference TRBV7-8 and TRBJ2-1): GAGVSQSPRYKVAKRGQDVALRCDPISGHVSLFWYQQALGQGPEFLTYFQNEAQLDKSGLPSDRFFAERPEGSVSTLKIQRTQQEDSAVYLCASSPRGAGGQYNEQFFGPGTRLTVL.

V is TRBV6-5 and J is TRBJ1-6; unclear D gene. The CDR3 runs 13 residues. V was trimmed by 5 bases and J by 9 bases, leaving 11 bases between them. Germline CDR1 reads MNHEY; CDR2 reads SVGAGI. The chain's CDR3 is CASSSSSSSPLHF. The CDR3 nucleotides read TGTGCCAGCAGTAGTTCTTCGAGTTCACCCCTCCACTTT.